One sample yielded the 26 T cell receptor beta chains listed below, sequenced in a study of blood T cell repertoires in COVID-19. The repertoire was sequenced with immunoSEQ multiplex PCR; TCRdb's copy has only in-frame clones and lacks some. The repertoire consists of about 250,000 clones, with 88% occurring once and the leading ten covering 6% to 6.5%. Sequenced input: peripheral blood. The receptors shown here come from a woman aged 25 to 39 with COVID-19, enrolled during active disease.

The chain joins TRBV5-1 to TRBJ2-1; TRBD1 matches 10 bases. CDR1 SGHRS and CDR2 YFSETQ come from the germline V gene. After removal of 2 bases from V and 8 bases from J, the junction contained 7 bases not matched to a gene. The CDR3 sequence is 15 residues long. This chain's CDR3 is CASSFVTGTGDEQFF. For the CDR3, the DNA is TGCGCCAGCAGCTTTGTCACCGGGACAGGGGATGAGCAGTTCTTC.

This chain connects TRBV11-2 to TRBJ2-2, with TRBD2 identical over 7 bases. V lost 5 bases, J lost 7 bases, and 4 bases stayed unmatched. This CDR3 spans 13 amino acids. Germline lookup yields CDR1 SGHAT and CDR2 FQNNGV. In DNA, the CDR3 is TGTGCCAGCAGCCCCTGGGGGGGCGGGGAGCTGTTTTTT. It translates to CASSPWGGGELFF.

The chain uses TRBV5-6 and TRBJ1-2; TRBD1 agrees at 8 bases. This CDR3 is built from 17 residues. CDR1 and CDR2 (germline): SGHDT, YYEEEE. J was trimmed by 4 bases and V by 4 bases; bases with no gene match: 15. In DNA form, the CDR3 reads TGTGCCAGCAGCCCCGTTCTGGACAGGGCCATAGGCTATGGCTACACCTTC. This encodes CASSPVLDRAIGYGYTF.

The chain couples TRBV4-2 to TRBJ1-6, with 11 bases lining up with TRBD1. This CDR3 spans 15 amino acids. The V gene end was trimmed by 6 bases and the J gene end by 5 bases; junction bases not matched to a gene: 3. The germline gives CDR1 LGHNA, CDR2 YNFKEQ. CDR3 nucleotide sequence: TGTGCCAGCAGGGGACAGGGGGAAGATAATTCACCCCTCCACTTT. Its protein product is CASRGQGEDNSPLHF.

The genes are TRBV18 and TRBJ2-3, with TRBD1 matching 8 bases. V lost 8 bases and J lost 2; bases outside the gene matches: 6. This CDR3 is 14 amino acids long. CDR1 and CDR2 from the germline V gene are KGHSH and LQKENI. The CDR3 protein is CASAGGDPTDTQYF. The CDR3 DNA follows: TGTGCCAGCGCAGGGGGCGATCCCACAGATACGCAGTATTTT.

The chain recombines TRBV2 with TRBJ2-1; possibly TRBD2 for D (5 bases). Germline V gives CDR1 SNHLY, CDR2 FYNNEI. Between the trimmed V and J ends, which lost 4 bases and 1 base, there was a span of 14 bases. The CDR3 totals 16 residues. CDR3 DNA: TGTGCCAGCAGTGCCCTCCCGGGGTTGTCCTACAATGAGCAGTTCTTC. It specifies CASSALPGLSYNEQFF. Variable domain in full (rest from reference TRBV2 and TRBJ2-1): EPEVTQTPSHQVTQMGQEVILRCVPISNHLYFYWYRQILGQKVEFLVSFYNNEISEKSEIFDDQFSVERPDGSNFTLKIRSTKLEDSAMYFCASSALPGLSYNEQFFGPGTRLTVL.

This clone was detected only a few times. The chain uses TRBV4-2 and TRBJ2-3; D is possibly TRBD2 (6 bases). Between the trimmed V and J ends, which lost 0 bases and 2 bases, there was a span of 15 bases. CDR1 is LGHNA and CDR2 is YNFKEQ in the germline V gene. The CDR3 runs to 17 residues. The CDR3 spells CASSQDTGGGSTDTQYF. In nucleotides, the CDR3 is TGTGCCAGCAGCCAAGATACCGGGGGAGGATCCACAGATACGCAGTATTTT.

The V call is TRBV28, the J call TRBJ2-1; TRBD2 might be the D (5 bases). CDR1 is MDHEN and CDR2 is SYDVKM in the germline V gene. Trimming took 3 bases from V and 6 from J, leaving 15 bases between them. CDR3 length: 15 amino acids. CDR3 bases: TGTGCCAGCAGTTTGGTCCGGGATTATGTCAATGAGCAGTTCTTC. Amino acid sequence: CASSLVRDYVNEQFF.

The CDR3 is CASSRETSGSRGEQFF. CDR3 in DNA: TGTGCCAGTAGCCGAGAGACTAGCGGTTCTCGGGGTGAGCAGTTCTTC. V usage is TRBV19 and J usage is TRBJ2-1; 9 nucleotides line up with TRBD2. The CDR3 is 16 residues long. Germline assignment: CDR1 LNHDA and CDR2 SQIVND (reference sequence). The V segment lost 6 bases and the J segment 9 bases; nucleotides outside the gene matches: 15.

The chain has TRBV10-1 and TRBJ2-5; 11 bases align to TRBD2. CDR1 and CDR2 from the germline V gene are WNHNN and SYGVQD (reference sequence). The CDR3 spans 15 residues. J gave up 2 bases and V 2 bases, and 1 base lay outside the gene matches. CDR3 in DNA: TGCGCCAGCAGTGAGCTAGCGGGGGGACAAGAGACCCAGTACTTC. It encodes CASSELAGGQETQYF.

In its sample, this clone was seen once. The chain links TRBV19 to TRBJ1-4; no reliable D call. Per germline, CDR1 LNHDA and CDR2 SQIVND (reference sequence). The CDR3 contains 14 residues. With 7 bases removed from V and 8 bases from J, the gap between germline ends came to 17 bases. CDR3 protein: CASTPYPGREKLFF. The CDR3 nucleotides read TGTGCCAGTACCCCATACCCTGGGAGGGAAAAACTGTTTTTT.

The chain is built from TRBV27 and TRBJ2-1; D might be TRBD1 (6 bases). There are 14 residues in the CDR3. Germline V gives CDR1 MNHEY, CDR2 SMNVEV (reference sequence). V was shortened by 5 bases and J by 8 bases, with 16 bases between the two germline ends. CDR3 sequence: CASSPGHRGHEQFF. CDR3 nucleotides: TGTGCCAGCAGTCCGGGACACCGTGGCCATGAGCAGTTCTTC.

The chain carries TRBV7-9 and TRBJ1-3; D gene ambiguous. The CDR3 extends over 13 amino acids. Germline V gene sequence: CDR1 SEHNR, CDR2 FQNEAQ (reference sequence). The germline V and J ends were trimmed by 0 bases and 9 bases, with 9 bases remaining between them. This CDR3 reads CASSLAVIGTIYF. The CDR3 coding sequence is TGTGCCAGCAGCTTAGCTGTGATCGGCACCATATATTTT. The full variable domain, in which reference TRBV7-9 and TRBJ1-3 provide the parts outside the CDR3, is DTGVSQNPRHKITKRGQNVTFRCDPISEHNRLYWYRQTLGQGPEFLTYFQNEAQLEKSRLLSDRFSAERPKGSFSTLEIQRTEQGDSAMYLCASSLAVIGTIYFGEGSWLTVV.

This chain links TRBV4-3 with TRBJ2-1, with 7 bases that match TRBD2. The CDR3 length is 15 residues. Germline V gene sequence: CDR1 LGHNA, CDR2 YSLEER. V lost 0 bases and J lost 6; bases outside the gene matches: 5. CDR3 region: CASSQEGGVFNEQFF. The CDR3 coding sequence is TGCGCCAGCAGCCAAGAGGGGGGGGTTTTCAATGAGCAGTTCTTC.

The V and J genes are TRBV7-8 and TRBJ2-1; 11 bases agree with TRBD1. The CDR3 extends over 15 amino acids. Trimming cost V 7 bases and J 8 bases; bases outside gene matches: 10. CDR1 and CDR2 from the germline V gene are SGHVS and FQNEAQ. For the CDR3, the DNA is TGTGCCAGCACCGACCCGGACAGGGGGCGTCATGAGCAGTTCTTC. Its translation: CASTDPDRGRHEQFF.

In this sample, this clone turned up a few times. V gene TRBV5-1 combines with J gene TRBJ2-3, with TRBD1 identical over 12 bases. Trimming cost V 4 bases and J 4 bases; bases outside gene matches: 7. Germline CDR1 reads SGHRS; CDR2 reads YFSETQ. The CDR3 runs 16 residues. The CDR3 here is CASSKPGQGASDTQYF. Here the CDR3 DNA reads TGCGCCAGCAGCAAACCGGGACAGGGGGCCTCAGATACGCAGTATTTT.

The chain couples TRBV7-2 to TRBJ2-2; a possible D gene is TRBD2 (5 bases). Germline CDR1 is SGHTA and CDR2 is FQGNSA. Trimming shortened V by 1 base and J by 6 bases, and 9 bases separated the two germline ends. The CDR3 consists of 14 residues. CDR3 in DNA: TGTGCCAGCAGCTTAGGATCCGGGGCCGGGGAGCTGTTTTTT. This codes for CASSLGSGAGELFF.

CDR3 DNA: TGTGCCAGCAGCACAGACAGGGTTGGGAATGAAAAACTGTTTTTT. It specifies CASSTDRVGNEKLFF. The chain combines TRBV2 with TRBJ1-4, with 7 bases fitting TRBD1. After removal of 6 bases from V and 5 bases from J, the junction contained 9 bases not matched to a gene. The germline V gene encodes CDR1 SNHLY and CDR2 FYNNEI. This CDR3 region has 15 residues.

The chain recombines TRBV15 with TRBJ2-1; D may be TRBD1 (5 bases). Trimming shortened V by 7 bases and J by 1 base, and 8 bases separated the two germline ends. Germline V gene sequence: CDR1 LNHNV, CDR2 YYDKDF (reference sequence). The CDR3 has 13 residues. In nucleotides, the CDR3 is TGTGCCACCAAAAGGGGATCCTACAATGAGCAGTTCTTC. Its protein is CATKRGSYNEQFF.

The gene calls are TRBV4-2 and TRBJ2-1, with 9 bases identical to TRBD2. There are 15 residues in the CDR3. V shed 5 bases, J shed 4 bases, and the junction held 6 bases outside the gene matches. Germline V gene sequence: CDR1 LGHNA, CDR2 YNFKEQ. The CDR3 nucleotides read TGTGCCAGCAGCGGGTCTAGCGGGACATACAATGAGCAGTTCTTC. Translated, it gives CASSGSSGTYNEQFF.

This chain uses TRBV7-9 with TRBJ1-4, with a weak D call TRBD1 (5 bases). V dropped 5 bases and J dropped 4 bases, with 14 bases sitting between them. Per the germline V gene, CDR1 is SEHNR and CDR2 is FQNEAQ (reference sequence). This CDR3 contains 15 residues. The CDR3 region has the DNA TGTGCCAGCAGCCCCACCCAGGGTTATAATGAAAAACTGTTTTTT. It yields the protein CASSPTQGYNEKLFF.

The CDR3 here is CASSHSPGNTEAFF. The CDR3 coding sequence is TGTGCCAGCAGCCACTCCCCGGGGAACACTGAAGCTTTCTTT. The V gene is TRBV3-1 (or the pseudogene TRBV3-2), the J gene TRBJ1-1; D not resolved. The CDR3 has 14 amino acids. V lost 3 bases, J lost 1 base, and 9 bases lay in between. The germline V gene encodes CDR1 LGHDT and CDR2 YNNKEL (reference sequence).

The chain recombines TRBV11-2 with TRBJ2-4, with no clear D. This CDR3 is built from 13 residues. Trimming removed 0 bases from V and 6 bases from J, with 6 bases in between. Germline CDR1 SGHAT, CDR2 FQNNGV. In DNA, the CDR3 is TGTGCCAGCAGCTTAGACGGTCCAAACATTCAGTACTTC. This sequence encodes CASSLDGPNIQYF.

The CDR3 nucleotides are TGCGCCAGCAGCGCCGGGACACCTAATGAAAAACTGTTTTTT. Its protein product is CASSAGTPNEKLFF. The chain joins TRBV5-1 to TRBJ1-4; weak D call: TRBD1 (6 bases). The germline V gene has CDR1 SGHRS and CDR2 YFSETQ. The CDR3 is 14 amino acids. Trimming shortened V by 4 bases and J by 3 bases, and 10 bases separated the two germline ends.

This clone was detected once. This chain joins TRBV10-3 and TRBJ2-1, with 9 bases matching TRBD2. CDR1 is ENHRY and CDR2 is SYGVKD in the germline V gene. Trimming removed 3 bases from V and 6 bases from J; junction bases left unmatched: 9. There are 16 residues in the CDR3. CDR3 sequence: CAISDRTSVGSNEQFF. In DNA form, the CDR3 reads TGTGCCATCAGTGACCGGACTAGCGTCGGAAGCAATGAGCAGTTCTTC.

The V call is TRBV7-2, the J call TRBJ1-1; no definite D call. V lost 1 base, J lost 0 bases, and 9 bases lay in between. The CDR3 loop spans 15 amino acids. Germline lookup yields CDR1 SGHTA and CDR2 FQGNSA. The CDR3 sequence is CASSLGAGLNTEAFF. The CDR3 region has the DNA TGTGCCAGCAGCTTAGGGGCGGGGTTGAACACTGAAGCTTTCTTT.